Listed here are 28 T cell receptor beta chains from one sample, sequenced in a study of CD8+CD57+ T cells in acquired aplastic anemia. TCR beta VDJ combinations and CDR3 sequences were profiled from genomic DNA. MiXCR, applied by TCRdb to the reads, yields one record per CDR3 protein. Here the sample spans about 250,000 distinct CDR3 sequences, about 44% being singletons. The authors sequenced patients whose flow cytometry had shown CD8+CD57+ cell expansion. Sample: sorted CD4+, CD8+, or CD8+CD57+ T cells (not recorded which) from PBMCs. These receptors were obtained from a human donor with aplastic anemia.

This clonotype appeared many times. CDR3 coding DNA: TGCGCCAGCAGTGAGGTGAACACTGAAGCTTTCTTT. Translating it yields CASSEVNTEAFF. The chain links TRBV10-2 to TRBJ1-1, with D hard to call. V was shortened by 2 bases and J by 0 bases, with 1 base between the two germline ends. This CDR3 region has 12 residues. The V gene's germline CDR1 is WSHSY and CDR2 SAAADI.

The chain combines TRBV20-1 with TRBJ1-1; maybe TRBD1 (6 bases). The germline V and J ends were trimmed by 2 bases and 1 base, with 8 bases remaining between them. The CDR3 spans 13 residues. The germline V gene encodes CDR1 DFQATT and CDR2 SNEGSKA (reference sequence). CDR3: CSARQDRNTEAFF. In DNA form, the CDR3 reads TGCAGTGCTAGACAGGACAGGAACACTGAAGCTTTCTTT.

The J gene is TRBJ1-2, the V gene TRBV9; D is uncertain. Germline V gives CDR1 SGDLS, CDR2 YYNGEE. Between the trimmed V and J ends, which lost 2 bases and 8 bases, there was a span of 13 bases. This CDR3 is 13 amino acids long. This chain's CDR3 is CASSVEDGGGYTF. CDR3 bases: TGTGCCAGCAGCGTTGAGGACGGAGGCGGCTACACCTTC. Full variable domain (missing parts from reference TRBV9 and TRBJ1-2): DSGVTQTPKHLITATGQRVTLRCSPRSGDLSVYWYQQSLDQGLQFLIQYYNGEERAKGNILERFSAQQFPDLHSELNLSSLELGDSALYFCASSVEDGGGYTFGSGTRLTVV.

Comments on this clonotype: This sequence may be a read error, since a much larger clone differs from it by one base. This chain connects TRBV7-2 to TRBJ2-3; D not certain. The CDR3 runs to 16 residues. V gave up 3 bases and J gave up 7 bases, with 20 bases separating them. The germline CDR1 and CDR2 sequences are SGHTA and FQGNSA. The CDR3 DNA reads as TGTGCCAGCAGCTTCGCGTCCAGCGCCCCAGTGAATACGCAGTATTTT. Its protein product is CASSFASSAPVNTQYF.

Remarks on this clonotype: Sequence at one end of the junction differs from germline and may be a read error. The chain has TRBV7-2 and TRBJ1-1; no clear D gene. The germline V gene encodes CDR1 SGHTA and CDR2 FQGNSA. The CDR3 is 13 amino acids. The CDR3 nucleotides read TGTGCCGGCAGCAACACGGGGAACACTGAAGCTTTCTTT. Amino acid sequence: CAGSNTGNTEAFF.

This clonotype was seen only a few times. At one of its ends the junction is not consistent with the germline gene, which may arise from a read error. The genes are TRBV15 and TRBJ1-2; D is unclear. The CDR3 spans 15 residues. The germline V gene has CDR1 LNHNV and CDR2 YYDKDF (reference sequence). CDR3 residues: CATSRDRLKDYGYIF. The CDR3 DNA sequence: TGTGCCACCAGCAGAGATCGTTTAAAGGACTATGGCTACATCTTC.

Of note for this clonotype: Just one base apart from a much larger clone, this may be a read error. The J gene is TRBJ2-7, the V gene TRBV6-9, with TRBD1 identical over 11 bases. Trimming removed 8 bases from V and 2 bases from J; junction bases left unmatched: 11. The CDR3 is made up of 16 amino acids. The germline CDR1 and CDR2 sequences are MNHGY and SVAAGI. The CDR3 region is CASGTGGDHAAYEQYF. The CDR3 DNA sequence: TGTGCCAGCGGGACAGGGGGAGATCACGCCGCCTACGAGCAGTACTTC.

The count of this clonotype is one. This chain links TRBV4-1 with TRBJ2-1, with 11 bases lining up with TRBD2. The germline V gene encodes CDR1 MGHRA and CDR2 YSYEKL. This CDR3 has 14 amino acids. V gave up 7 bases and J gave up 6 bases; unmatched junction bases: 5. The CDR3 sequence is CASNGLAGFNEQFF. The DNA for the CDR3 is TGCGCCAGCAACGGACTAGCGGGCTTCAATGAGCAGTTCTTC.

The sample holds one count of this clonotype. V gene TRBV15 combines with J gene TRBJ2-7; tentative D call: TRBD1 (6 bases). Trimming took 3 bases from V and 6 from J, leaving 21 bases between them. The CDR3 is 16 residues long. Looked up from germline, CDR1 is LNHNV and CDR2 is YYDKDF (reference sequence). CDR3 protein: CATSRTRDNRISEQYF. CDR3 sequence (DNA): TGTGCCACCAGCAGGACCCGGGACAACCGAATCTCCGAGCAGTACTTC. Combining the CDR3 with reference TRBV15 and TRBJ2-7 gives the whole variable domain DAMVIQNPRYQVTQFGKPVTLSCSQTLNHNVMYWYQQKSSQAPKLLFHYYDKDFNNEADTPDNFQSRRPNTSFCFLDIRSPGLGDTAMYLCATSRTRDNRISEQYFGPGTRLTVT.

The chain has TRBV2 and TRBJ1-5; TRBD1 matches 7 bases. The CDR3 totals 12 residues. Germline CDR1 and CDR2: SNHLY and FYNNEI. V trimming: 8 bases; J trimming: 4 bases; junction bases outside the gene matches: 2. The CDR3 sequence: CASGTANQPQHF. The CDR3 DNA is TGTGCCAGCGGGACAGCTAATCAGCCCCAGCATTTT.

The V and J genes are TRBV20-1 and TRBJ2-5; 10 bases are shared with TRBD2. Looked up from germline, CDR1 is DFQATT and CDR2 is SNEGSKA (reference sequence). J gave up 5 bases and V 6 bases, and 12 bases lay outside the gene matches. The CDR3 is 15 amino acids. CDR3 in DNA: TGCAGTGCCCCCCCGGCGGCTAGCGGGAGTGAGACCCAGTACTTC. Its translation: CSAPPAASGSETQYF.

This clonotype turned up a few times. The CDR3 sequence is CASRGGANEQYF. The CDR3 DNA sequence: TGTGCCAGCCGCGGGGGGGCTAACGAGCAGTACTTC. The chain combines TRBV7-2 with TRBJ2-7, with 9 bases matching TRBD2. The trim removed 8 bases at V and 5 bases at J, leaving 4 bases unmatched. Germline values: CDR1 SGHTA, CDR2 FQGNSA. The CDR3 sequence is 12 residues long.

Ten or more counts support this clonotype. This chain connects TRBV9 to TRBJ2-1, with unresolved D. CDR3 length: 11 amino acids. The germline CDR1 and CDR2 sequences are SGDLS and YYNGEE. Trimming pared 3 bases from V and 6 bases from J, leaving 4 bases between. The DNA of the CDR3 is TGTGCCAGCAGCGGCCCCAATGAGCAGTTCTTC. Translation: CASSGPNEQFF. Full variable domain (missing parts from reference TRBV9 and TRBJ2-1): DSGVTQTPKHLITATGQRVTLRCSPRSGDLSVYWYQQSLDQGLQFLIQYYNGEERAKGNILERFSAQQFPDLHSELNLSSLELGDSALYFCASSGPNEQFFGPGTRLTVL.

This clonotype was recorded many times. V and J are TRBV7-8 and TRBJ1-5; TRBD1 agrees at 9 bases. The CDR3 has 16 residues. With V trimmed by 4 bases and J by 6 bases, 10 bases remained unmatched. The germline gives CDR1 SGHVS, CDR2 FQNEAQ. The CDR3 loop reads CASSYSGTGLTQPQHF. The CDR3 DNA follows: TGTGCCAGCAGCTACTCCGGGACAGGGTTGACTCAGCCCCAGCATTTT.

This clonotype came up once. The J gene is TRBJ2-1, the V gene TRBV5-1, with 11 bases identical to TRBD2. CDR1 and CDR2 from the germline V gene are SGHRS and YFSETQ. The CDR3 spans 15 residues. V trimming: 4 bases; J trimming: 8 bases; junction bases outside the gene matches: 8. CDR3 in DNA: TGCGCCAGCAGCGTAGCGGGACTAGCGGTTCATGAGCAGTTCTTC. This codes for CASSVAGLAVHEQFF.

V usage is TRBV20-1 and J usage is TRBJ2-3; no definite D call. TRBJ1-5 explains the end of the DNA better; the J call may be wrong. CDR3 length equals 20 residues. Germline V gene lookup returns CDR1 DFQATT and CDR2 SNEGSKA (reference sequence). Here the CDR3 DNA reads TGCAGTGCTAGAGATGTGGCTACTAGCGGGAGGCCCTATAGCACAGATACGCAGCATTTT. Translation: CSARDVATSGRPYSTDTQHF.

A note on this clonotype: At one end, the junction sequence differs from germline, possibly due to a read error. The chain joins TRBV7-2 to TRBJ1-1; 7 bases map to TRBD1. The CDR3 extends over 17 amino acids. Looked up from germline, CDR1 is SGHTA and CDR2 is FQGNSA. In DNA form, the CDR3 reads TGTGCCAGCAGCTTGTCCTTCCCGGGACAGCAGAACACCGAAGCTTTCTTT. Protein: CASSLSFPGQQNTEAFF.

This clonotype was counted ten times or more. The chain employs TRBV7-2 and TRBJ2-7, with D perhaps matching TRBD1 (6 bases). Germline loops: CDR1 SGHTA, CDR2 FQGNSA. This CDR3 has 16 residues. Trimming shortened V by 1 base and J by 2 bases, and 15 bases separated the two germline ends. CDR3 residues: CASSLGPGTRAYEQYF. CDR3 in DNA: TGTGCCAGCAGCTTAGGTCCGGGGACAAGGGCCTACGAGCAGTACTTC.

CDR3 amino acids: CASSLDLRDTQYF. The CDR3 DNA sequence: TGTGCCAGCAGCCTAGACTTAAGGGATACGCAGTATTTT. J is TRBJ2-3 and V is TRBV7-3; no firm D call. Between the trimmed V and J ends, which lost 5 bases and 6 bases, there was a span of 12 bases. This CDR3 contains 13 residues. CDR1 and CDR2 from the germline V gene are SGHTA and FQGTGA.

This clonotype was detected ten times or more. The genes are TRBV20-1 and TRBJ1-1; D is undetermined. The CDR3 is 13 amino acids. Germline CDR1 reads DFQATT; CDR2 reads SNEGSKA (reference sequence). V was shortened by 1 base and J by 1 base, with 7 bases between the two germline ends. CDR3 sequence reads: CSARVPENTEAFF. CDR3 coding DNA: TGCAGTGCTAGAGTGCCAGAGAACACTGAAGCTTTCTTT.

The chain recombines TRBV24-1 with TRBJ1-1; 7 bases are a match to TRBD1. V dropped 6 bases and J dropped 4; count of bases not matched to a gene: 16. Germline values: CDR1 KGHDR, CDR2 SFDVKD. The CDR3 covers 17 residues. Here the CDR3 reads CATSLIFRGRGVTEAFF. The CDR3 coding sequence is TGTGCCACCAGTTTAATTTTTAGGGGGCGCGGAGTCACTGAAGCTTTCTTT.

Concerning this clonotype: One end of the junction does not line up with germline, which may come from a read error. V gene TRBV10-3 combines with J gene TRBJ1-2; D is unclear. CDR3 length equals 16 residues. CDR1 and CDR2 from the germline V gene are ENHRY and SYGVKD. CDR3 loop: CASSSPPQSVNYGYTF. DNA of the CDR3: TGTGCCAGCAGTTCCCCTCCTCAGTCGGTAAACTATGGCTACACCTTC.

This clonotype came up a few times. The chain is built from TRBV7-2 and TRBJ2-7; TRBD1 aligns across 9 bases. With V trimmed by 4 bases and J by 2 bases, 9 bases remained unmatched. The V gene's germline CDR1 is SGHTA and CDR2 FQGNSA. CDR3 length equals 16 residues. The DNA for the CDR3 is TGTGCCAGCAGCTATAGGACCGGGACAGGGACCTACGAGCAGTACTTC. Translating it yields CASSYRTGTGTYEQYF.

The gene calls are TRBV29-1 and TRBJ2-1; TRBD2 agrees at 7 bases. Unmatched junction bases numbered 4, after V lost 6 bases and J lost 2 bases. Germline V gene lookup returns CDR1 SQVTM and CDR2 ANQGSEA. This CDR3 is 13 amino acids long. CDR3 DNA sequence: TGCAGCGTCGGCGGGGGTACCTACAATGAGCAGTTCTTC. This sequence encodes CSVGGGTYNEQFF.

This clonotype showed up just once. The chain employs TRBV7-9 and TRBJ2-3; 10 bases are a match to TRBD2. This CDR3 is built from 14 residues. J gave up 7 bases and V 5 bases, and 6 bases lay outside the gene matches. CDR1 is SEHNR, CDR2 FQNEAQ, per germline (reference sequence). The CDR3 sequence is CASSPSGGVNTQYF. DNA for the CDR3: TGTGCCAGCAGCCCTAGCGGGGGCGTAAATACGCAGTATTTT.

The V call is TRBV9, the J call TRBJ1-2; D gene unclear. CDR3 size: 15 residues. Germline V gene sequence: CDR1 SGDLS, CDR2 YYNGEE. Between the trimmed V and J ends, which lost 0 bases and 2 bases, there was a span of 11 bases. In DNA, the CDR3 is TGTGCCAGCAGCGTAGCCCACAGTGTCAACTATGGCTACACCTTC. Amino acids: CASSVAHSVNYGYTF.

This clonotype was picked up many times. The V and J genes are TRBV13 and TRBJ1-2; D unresolved. Germline V gene lookup returns CDR1 PRHDT and CDR2 FYEKMQ (reference sequence). Trimming cost V 1 base and J 6 bases, with 6 bases left between them. This CDR3 comprises 12 residues. The CDR3 DNA sequence: TGTGCCAGCAGCTTAGAGCAGGATGGCTACACCTTC. This gives the protein CASSLEQDGYTF.

There are a few counts of this clonotype. The J gene is TRBJ2-5, the V gene TRBV7-6; perhaps TRBD1 as D (8 bases). The CDR3 is 20 residues long. The germline V and J ends were trimmed by 2 bases and 2 bases, with 27 bases remaining between them. Germline V lookup: CDR1 SGHVS, CDR2 FNYEAQ. The CDR3 bases are TGTGCCAGCAGCTTACACGGATTTAAGAGACAGGGGACTACACAAGAGACCCAGTACTTC. Translated: CASSLHGFKRQGTTQETQYF.